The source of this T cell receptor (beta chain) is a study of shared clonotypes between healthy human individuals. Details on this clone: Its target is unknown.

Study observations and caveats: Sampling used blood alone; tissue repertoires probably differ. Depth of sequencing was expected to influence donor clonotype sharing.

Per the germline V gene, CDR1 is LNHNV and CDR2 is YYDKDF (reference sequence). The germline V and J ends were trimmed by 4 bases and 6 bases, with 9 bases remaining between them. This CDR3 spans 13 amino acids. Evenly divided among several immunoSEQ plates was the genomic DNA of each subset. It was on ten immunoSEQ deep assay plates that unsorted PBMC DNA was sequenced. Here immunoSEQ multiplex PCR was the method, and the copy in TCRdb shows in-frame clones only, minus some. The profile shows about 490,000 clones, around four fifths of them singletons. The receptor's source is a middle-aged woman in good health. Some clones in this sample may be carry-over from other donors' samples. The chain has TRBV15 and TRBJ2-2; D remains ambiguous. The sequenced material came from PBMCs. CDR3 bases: TGTGCCACCAGCACTGGTTCCGCCGGGGAGCTGTTTTTT. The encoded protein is CATSTGSAGELFF. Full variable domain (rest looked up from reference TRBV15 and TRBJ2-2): DAMVIQNPRYQVTQFGKPVTLSCSQTLNHNVMYWYQQKSSQAPKLLFHYYDKDFNNEADTPDNFQSRRPNTSFCFLDIRSPGLGDTAMYLCATSTGSAGELFFGEGSRLTVL.